The 25 T cell receptor beta chains reported below all come from one sample, sequenced in a study of identical twins. From the 5' RACE reads, TCRdb called clonotypes with MiXCR, one entry per CDR3 protein. Seen here are about 520,000 distinct CDR3 sequences, around 20% observed once, and the top ten hold 0.8% to 1%. These same data were also listed under a study on T cells expressing NK-cell markers.

Source material: CD4+ T cells sorted from blood. The receptor source for this set is a woman in her late teens or twenties in good health.

The chain couples TRBV12-3 or TRBV12-4 to TRBJ2-7; a possible D gene is TRBD1 (6 bases). V lost 6 bases and J lost 5, with 14 bases in between. The CDR3 runs to 13 residues. The CDR3 nucleotides are TGTGCCAGCAGGAAACAGGGAAACCACGAGCAGTACTTC. It codes for CASRKQGNHEQYF.

This clonotype was seen more than once but under ten times. The CDR3: CASSPPEREQFF. CDR3 coding DNA: TGTGCCAGCTCACCACCTGAGAGAGAGCAGTTCTTC. The rearrangement joins TRBV18 to TRBJ2-1; D gene ambiguous. The CDR3 sequence is 12 residues long. V gave up 0 bases and J gave up 10 bases, with 7 bases separating them. The germline CDR1 and CDR2 sequences are KGHSH and LQKENI.

The gene calls are TRBV10-3 and TRBJ2-7; D uncertain. The V gene's germline CDR1 is ENHRY and CDR2 SYGVKD. Between the trimmed V and J ends, which lost 1 base and 4 bases, there was a span of 2 bases. This CDR3 has 11 residues. CDR3 coding DNA: TGTGCCATCAGTGAGTTTTACGAGCAGTACTTC. Translated: CAISEFYEQYF.

The chain carries TRBV10-1 and TRBJ1-1, with unresolved D. Trimming removed 1 base at V and 1 base at J, with 10 bases between. Looked up from germline, CDR1 is WNHNN and CDR2 is SYGVQD (reference sequence). The CDR3 is 15 residues long. CDR3 sequence reads: CASSELPVWNTEAFF. The DNA of the CDR3 is TGCGCCAGCAGTGAGTTGCCTGTATGGAACACTGAAGCTTTCTTT.

This clonotype was seen ten or more times. The gene calls are TRBV7-9 and TRBJ2-7; D unresolved. Germline CDR1 SEHNR, CDR2 FQNEAQ (reference sequence). Trimming took 7 bases from V and 3 from J, leaving 16 bases between them. The CDR3 loop spans 14 amino acids. The CDR3 is CASTRTGVDYEQYF. The CDR3 coding sequence is TGTGCCAGCACCAGAACGGGCGTGGACTACGAGCAGTACTTC.

A few counts support this clonotype. This chain joins TRBV20-1 and TRBJ2-3; 11 bases are shared with TRBD2. CDR1 is DFQATT, CDR2 SNEGSKA, per germline (reference sequence). V lost 6 bases to trimming and J lost 6 bases; unmatched junction nucleotides: 11. The CDR3 extends over 15 amino acids. The CDR3 here is CSAHGASGRWDTQYF. For the CDR3, the DNA is TGCAGTGCCCACGGGGCTAGCGGGAGGTGGGATACGCAGTATTTT.

The chain joins TRBV5-6 to TRBJ2-7, with TRBD1 matching 11 bases. Germline V CDR1 and CDR2: SGHDT, YYEEEE. The CDR3 runs 14 residues. The ends lost 5 bases at V and 0 bases at J; junction bases unmatched: 1. CDR3 loop: CASRDRGLSYEQYF. The CDR3 DNA follows: TGTGCCAGCAGGGACAGGGGGCTCTCCTACGAGCAGTACTTC.

This clonotype occurred a few times. J is TRBJ1-2 and V is TRBV20-1, with a tentative D call TRBD1 (5 bases). The V gene lost 3 bases and the J gene lost 5 bases, with 16 bases spanning the gap. Germline V gives CDR1 DFQATT, CDR2 SNEGSKA (reference sequence). CDR3 length: 14 amino acids. In nucleotides, the CDR3 is TGCAGTGCTAGGGATGGGACGGGGCCTTATGGCTACACCTTC. Its translation: CSARDGTGPYGYTF.

The V call is TRBV7-9, the J call TRBJ1-1; D gene uncertain. This CDR3 is 14 amino acids long. Germline V gene lookup returns CDR1 SEHNR and CDR2 FQNEAQ (reference sequence). Trimming left V 1 base short and J 3 bases short, with 9 bases between. The CDR3 DNA is TGTGCCAGCAGCTTAGGCGCGGTGGACACTGAAGCTTTCTTT. Translating it yields CASSLGAVDTEAFF.

The chain joins TRBV12-3 or TRBV12-4 to TRBJ2-3; perhaps D is TRBD1 or TRBD2 (6 bases each). The CDR3 loop spans 12 amino acids. V lost 3 bases, J lost 8 bases, and 9 bases lay in between. The CDR3 bases are TGTGCCAGCAGTTTTGGGGGGCTTACGCAGTATTTT. This sequence encodes CASSFGGLTQYF.

The gene calls are TRBV3-1 and TRBJ2-3, with D possibly being TRBD2 (6 bases). Germline V gene data show CDR1 as LGHDT and CDR2 as YNNKEL (reference sequence). There are 18 residues in the CDR3. Trimming took 4 bases from V and 1 from J, leaving 21 bases between them. CDR3 DNA: TGTGCCAGCAGCCCGACCCTAAGGAATAGCGGTCGCACAGATACGCAGTATTTT. Residues: CASSPTLRNSGRTDTQYF.

This chain joins TRBV20-1 and TRBJ2-7, with a tentative D call TRBD2 (6 bases). V was clipped by 6 bases and J by 0 bases, with 12 bases between them. Germline CDR1 and CDR2: DFQATT and SNEGSKA (reference sequence). The CDR3 contains 13 residues. CDR3 residues: CSAIAASSYEQYF. The CDR3 DNA reads TGCAGTGCGATAGCGGCCAGCTCCTACGAGCAGTACTTC.

The chain recombines TRBV9 with TRBJ1-2; D gene ambiguous. This CDR3 has 17 amino acids. Germline CDR1 and CDR2: SGDLS and YYNGEE. V dropped 4 bases and J dropped 4 bases, with 23 bases sitting between them. CDR3 sequence: CASSPVDVGSRAYGYTF. The CDR3 coding sequence is TGTGCCAGCAGCCCGGTAGACGTCGGATCGCGTGCCTATGGCTACACCTTC. The entire variable domain, with the rest obtained from reference TRBV9 and TRBJ1-2, is as follows: DSGVTQTPKHLITATGQRVTLRCSPRSGDLSVYWYQQSLDQGLQFLIQYYNGEERAKGNILERFSAQQFPDLHSELNLSSLELGDSALYFCASSPVDVGSRAYGYTFGSGTRLTVV.

The rearrangement links TRBV10-2 to TRBJ1-2, with 8 positions matching TRBD1. V lost 5 bases to trimming and J lost 6 bases; unmatched junction nucleotides: 5. The CDR3 loop spans 13 amino acids. The germline V gene has CDR1 WSHSY and CDR2 SAAADI. CDR3 loop: CASSSDRVHGYTF. The CDR3 DNA is TGCGCCAGCAGTTCGGACAGGGTACATGGCTACACCTTC.

This clonotype showed up many times. This rearrangement joins TRBV12-3 or TRBV12-4 to TRBJ2-1; D remains ambiguous. CDR3 length: 13 residues. The germline V and J ends were trimmed by 3 bases and 5 bases, with 8 bases remaining between them. The CDR3 is CASSLARHNEQFF. The DNA for the CDR3 is TGTGCCAGCAGTTTGGCGCGTCACAATGAGCAGTTCTTC.

This clonotype was detected a few times. CDR3 region: CASSFREGEKLFF. The DNA of the CDR3 is TGTGCCAGCAGTTTCAGGGAGGGGGAAAAACTGTTTTTT. The chain couples TRBV6-5 to TRBJ1-4; D perhaps matches TRBD1 (5 bases). V was cut by 4 bases and J by 8 bases, with 11 bases left in between. The CDR3 consists of 13 residues. Germline loops: CDR1 MNHEY, CDR2 SVGAGI.

A few counts support this clonotype. The chain has TRBV5-1 and TRBJ2-3, with a possible D match to TRBD1 (6 bases). This CDR3 is 14 amino acids long. CDR1 SGHRS and CDR2 YFSETQ come from the germline V gene. V lost 3 bases and J lost 4, with 12 bases in between. CDR3 DNA sequence: TGCGCCAGCAGCTGGGGGCATGGGCCAGATACGCAGTATTTT. It is translated as CASSWGHGPDTQYF.

This chain joins TRBV6-2 or TRBV6-3 and TRBJ2-1; TRBD2 matches at 11 bases. J was trimmed by 10 bases and V by 7 bases; bases with no gene match: 15. This CDR3 has 16 residues. Per germline, CDR1 MNHEY and CDR2 SVGEGT. The CDR3 nucleotides are TGTGCCAGCACTACTAGGACTAGCGGGCGCCGAAGCGAGCAGTTCTTC. Amino acids: CASTTRTSGRRSEQFF.

The chain couples TRBV6-1 to TRBJ2-7; D uncertain. With 1 base removed from V and 0 bases from J, the gap between germline ends came to 7 bases. CDR1 and CDR2 (germline): MNHNS, SASEGT. The CDR3 spans 14 residues. The CDR3 DNA reads as TGTGCCAGCAGTGAAGGAGGAACCTCCTACGAGCAGTACTTC. It yields the protein CASSEGGTSYEQYF.

This clonotype was found once. In DNA, the CDR3 is TGTGCCAGCAGACAGGGTGGGCGGTCCTACGAGCAGTACTTC. As protein: CASRQGGRSYEQYF. The rearrangement uses TRBV28 and TRBJ2-7; a possible D gene is TRBD1 (6 bases). V lost 6 bases and J lost 1, with 13 bases in between. Per germline, CDR1 MDHEN and CDR2 SYDVKM. This CDR3 is 14 amino acids long.

The chain joins TRBV10-3 to TRBJ2-1, with 9 positions matching TRBD2. The CDR3 consists of 13 residues. V was clipped by 6 bases and J by 5 bases; unmatched bases: 2. Germline loops: CDR1 ENHRY, CDR2 SYGVKD. The chain's CDR3 is CAIRTSGHNEQFF. CDR3 nucleotide sequence: TGTGCCATCAGAACTAGCGGGCACAATGAGCAGTTCTTC.

This rearrangement joins TRBV5-6 to TRBJ1-1; D not resolved. The V gene's germline CDR1 is SGHDT and CDR2 YYEEEE. The CDR3 length is 13 residues. Trimming removed 1 base from V and 2 bases from J, with 6 bases in between. CDR3 sequence: CASSLWANTEAFF. The CDR3 DNA reads as TGTGCCAGCAGCTTGTGGGCAAACACTGAAGCTTTCTTT.

In its sample, this clonotype was seen many times. The chain is built from TRBV20-1 and TRBJ2-7, with 7 bases fitting TRBD1. V shed 5 bases, J shed 4 bases, and the junction held 5 bases outside the gene matches. The CDR3 runs 12 residues. The germline V gene encodes CDR1 DFQATT and CDR2 SNEGSKA (reference sequence). Here the CDR3 DNA reads TGCAGTGCTCTGGACAGGCAATACGAGCAGTACTTC. Its translation: CSALDRQYEQYF.

The genes are TRBV7-2 and TRBJ2-7; D gene ambiguous. This CDR3 comprises 12 residues. Per germline, CDR1 SGHTA and CDR2 FQGNSA. V lost 5 bases and J lost 4, with 9 bases in between. This chain's CDR3 is CASSPQAYEQYF. CDR3 DNA: TGTGCCAGCAGCCCTCAAGCTTACGAGCAGTACTTC.

This chain links TRBV3-1 with TRBJ2-3, with no clear D. The germline CDR1 and CDR2 sequences are LGHDT and YNNKEL (reference sequence). The CDR3 covers 13 residues. The ends were cut back, 8 bases at V and 6 bases at J, with 15 bases in the middle. DNA of the CDR3: TGTGCCAGCGGATGGATAGCAGCGGATACGCAGTATTTT. This encodes CASGWIAADTQYF.